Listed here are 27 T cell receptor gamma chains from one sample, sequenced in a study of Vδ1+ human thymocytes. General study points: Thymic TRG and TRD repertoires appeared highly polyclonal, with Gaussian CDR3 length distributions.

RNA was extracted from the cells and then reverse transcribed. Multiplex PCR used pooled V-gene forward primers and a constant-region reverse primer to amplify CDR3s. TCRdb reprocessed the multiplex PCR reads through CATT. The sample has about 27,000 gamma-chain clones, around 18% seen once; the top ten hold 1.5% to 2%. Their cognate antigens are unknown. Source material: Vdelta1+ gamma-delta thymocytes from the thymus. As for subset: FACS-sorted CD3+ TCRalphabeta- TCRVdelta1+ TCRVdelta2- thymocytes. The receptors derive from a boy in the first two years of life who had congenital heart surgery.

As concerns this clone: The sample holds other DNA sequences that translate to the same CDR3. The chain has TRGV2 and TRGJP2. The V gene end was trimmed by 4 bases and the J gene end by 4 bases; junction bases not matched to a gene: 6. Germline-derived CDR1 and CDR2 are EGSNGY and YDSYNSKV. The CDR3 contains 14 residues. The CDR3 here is CATWDGHSDWIKTF. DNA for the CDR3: TGTGCCACCTGGGATGGTCATAGTGATTGGATCAAGACGTTT.

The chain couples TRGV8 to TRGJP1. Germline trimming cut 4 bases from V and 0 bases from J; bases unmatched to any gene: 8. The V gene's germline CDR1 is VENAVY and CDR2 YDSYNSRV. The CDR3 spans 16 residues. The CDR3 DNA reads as TGTGCCACCTGGGAGGTAGTTTATACCACTGGTTGGTTCAAGATATTT. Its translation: CATWEVVYTTGWFKIF.

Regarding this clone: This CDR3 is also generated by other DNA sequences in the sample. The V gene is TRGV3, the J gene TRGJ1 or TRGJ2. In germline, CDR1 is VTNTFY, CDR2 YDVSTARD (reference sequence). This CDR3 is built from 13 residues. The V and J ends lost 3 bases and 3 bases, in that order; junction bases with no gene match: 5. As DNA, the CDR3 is TGTGCCACCTGGGACCGATTTTATTATAAGAAACTCTTT. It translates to CATWDRFYYKKLF.

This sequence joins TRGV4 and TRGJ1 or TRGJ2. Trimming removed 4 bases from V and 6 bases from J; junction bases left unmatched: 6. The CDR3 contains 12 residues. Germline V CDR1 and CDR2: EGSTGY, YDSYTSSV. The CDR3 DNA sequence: TGTGCCACCTGGGAAGGATGTTATAAGAAACTCTTT. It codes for CATWEGCYKKLF.

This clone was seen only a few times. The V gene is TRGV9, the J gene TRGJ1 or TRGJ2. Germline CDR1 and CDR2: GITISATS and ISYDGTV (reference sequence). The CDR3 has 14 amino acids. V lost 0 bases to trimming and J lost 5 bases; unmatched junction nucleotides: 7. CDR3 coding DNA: TGTGCCTTGTGGGAGGTGCGGGCAGATTATAAGAAACTCTTT. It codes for CALWEVRADYKKLF.

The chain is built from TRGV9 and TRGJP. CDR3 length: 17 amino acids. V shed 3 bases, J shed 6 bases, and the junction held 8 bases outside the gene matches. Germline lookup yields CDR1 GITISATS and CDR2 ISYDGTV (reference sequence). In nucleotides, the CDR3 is TGTGCCTTGTGGGAGATGGACCTAGAGTTGGGCAAAAAAATCAAGGTATTT. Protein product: CALWEMDLELGKKIKVF.

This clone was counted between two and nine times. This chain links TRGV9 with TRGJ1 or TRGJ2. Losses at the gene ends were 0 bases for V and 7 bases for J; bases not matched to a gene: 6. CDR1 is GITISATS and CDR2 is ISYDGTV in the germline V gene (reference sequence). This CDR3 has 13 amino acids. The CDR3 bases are TGTGCCTTGTGGGAGGTGTCGGGGTATAAGAAACTCTTT. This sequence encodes CALWEVSGYKKLF.

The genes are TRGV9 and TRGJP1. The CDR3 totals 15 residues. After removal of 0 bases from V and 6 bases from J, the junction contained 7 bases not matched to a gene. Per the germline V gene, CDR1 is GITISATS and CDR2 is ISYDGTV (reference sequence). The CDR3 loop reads CALWEVQGAGWFKIF. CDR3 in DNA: TGTGCCTTGTGGGAGGTGCAAGGGGCTGGTTGGTTCAAGATATTT.

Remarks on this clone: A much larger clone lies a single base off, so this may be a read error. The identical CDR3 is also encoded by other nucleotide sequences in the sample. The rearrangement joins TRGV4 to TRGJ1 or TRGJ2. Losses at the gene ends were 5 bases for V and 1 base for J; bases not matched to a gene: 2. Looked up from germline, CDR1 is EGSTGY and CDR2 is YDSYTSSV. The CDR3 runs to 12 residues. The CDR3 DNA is TGTGCCACCTGGGTAAATTATTATAAGAAACTCTTT. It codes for CATWVNYYKKLF.

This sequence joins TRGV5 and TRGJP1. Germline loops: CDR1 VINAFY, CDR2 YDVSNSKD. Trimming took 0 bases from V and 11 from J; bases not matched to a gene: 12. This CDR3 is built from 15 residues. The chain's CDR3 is CATWDRHPPRWFKIF. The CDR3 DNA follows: TGTGCCACCTGGGACAGGCATCCCCCCCGATGGTTCAAGATATTT.

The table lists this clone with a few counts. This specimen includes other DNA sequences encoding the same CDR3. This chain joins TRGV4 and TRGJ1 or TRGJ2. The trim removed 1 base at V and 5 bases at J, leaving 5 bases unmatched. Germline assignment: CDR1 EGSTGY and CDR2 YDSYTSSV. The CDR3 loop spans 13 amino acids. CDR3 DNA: TGTGCCACCTGGGATGGAACGGATTATAAGAAACTCTTT. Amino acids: CATWDGTDYKKLF.

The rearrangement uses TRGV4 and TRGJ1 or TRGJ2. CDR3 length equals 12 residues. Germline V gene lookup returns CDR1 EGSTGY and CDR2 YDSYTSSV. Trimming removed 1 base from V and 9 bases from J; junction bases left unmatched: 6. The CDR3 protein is CATWDGDIKKLF. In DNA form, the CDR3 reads TGTGCCACCTGGGATGGAGACATTAAGAAACTCTTT.

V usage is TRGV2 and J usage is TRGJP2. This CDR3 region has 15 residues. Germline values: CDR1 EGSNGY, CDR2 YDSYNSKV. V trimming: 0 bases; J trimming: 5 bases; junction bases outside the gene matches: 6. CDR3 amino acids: CATWDGEGSDWIKTF. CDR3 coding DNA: TGTGCCACCTGGGACGGGGAAGGGAGTGATTGGATCAAGACGTTT.

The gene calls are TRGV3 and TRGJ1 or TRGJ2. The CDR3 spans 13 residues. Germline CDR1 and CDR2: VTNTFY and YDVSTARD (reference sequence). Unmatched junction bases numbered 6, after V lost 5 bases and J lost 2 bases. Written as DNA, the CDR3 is TGTGCCACCTGGGTCTCCGATTATTATAAGAAACTCTTT. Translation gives CATWVSDYYKKLF.

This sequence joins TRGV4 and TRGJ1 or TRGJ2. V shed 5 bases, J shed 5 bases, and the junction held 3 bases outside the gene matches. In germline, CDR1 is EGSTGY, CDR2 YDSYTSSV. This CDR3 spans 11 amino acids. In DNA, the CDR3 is TGTGCCACCTGGGTCAATTATAAGAAACTCTTT. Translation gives CATWVNYKKLF.

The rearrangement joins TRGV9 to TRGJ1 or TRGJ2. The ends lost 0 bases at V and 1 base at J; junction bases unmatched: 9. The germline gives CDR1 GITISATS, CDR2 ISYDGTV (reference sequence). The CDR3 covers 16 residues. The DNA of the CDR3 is TGTGCCTTGTGGGAGGTGAAGCCCTCTAATTATTATAAGAAACTCTTT. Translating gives CALWEVKPSNYYKKLF.

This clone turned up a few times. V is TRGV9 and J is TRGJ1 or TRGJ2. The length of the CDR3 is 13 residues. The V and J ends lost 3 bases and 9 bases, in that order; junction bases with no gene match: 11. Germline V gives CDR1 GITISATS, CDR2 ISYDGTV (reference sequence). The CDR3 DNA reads TGTGCCTTGTGGGAGTCCTGCGGGATTAAGAAACTCTTT. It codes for CALWESCGIKKLF.

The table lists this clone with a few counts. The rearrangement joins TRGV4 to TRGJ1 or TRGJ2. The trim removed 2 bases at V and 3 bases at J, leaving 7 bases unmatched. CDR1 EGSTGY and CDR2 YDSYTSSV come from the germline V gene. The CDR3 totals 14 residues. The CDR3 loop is CATWDEHAYYKKLF. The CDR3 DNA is TGTGCCACCTGGGATGAGCATGCTTATTATAAGAAACTCTTT.

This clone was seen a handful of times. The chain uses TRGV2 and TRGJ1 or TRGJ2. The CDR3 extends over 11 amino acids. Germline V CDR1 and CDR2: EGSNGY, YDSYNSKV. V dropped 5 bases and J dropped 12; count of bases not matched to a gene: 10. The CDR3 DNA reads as TGTGCCACCTGGGTTGGGCAGGGGAAACTCTTT. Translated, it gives CATWVGQGKLF.

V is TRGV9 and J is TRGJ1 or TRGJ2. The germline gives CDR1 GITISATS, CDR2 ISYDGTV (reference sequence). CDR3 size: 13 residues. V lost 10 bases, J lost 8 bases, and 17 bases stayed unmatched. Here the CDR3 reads CALETIRGHKKLF. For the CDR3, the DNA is TGTGCCTTAGAAACAATTAGAGGGCATAAGAAACTCTTT.

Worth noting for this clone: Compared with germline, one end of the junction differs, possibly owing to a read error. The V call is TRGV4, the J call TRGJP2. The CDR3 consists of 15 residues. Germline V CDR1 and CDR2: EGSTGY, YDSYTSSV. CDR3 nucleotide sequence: TGTGCCACCTGGGTTGGGCTGAGTAGTGATTGGATCAAGACGTTT. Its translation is CATWVGLSSDWIKTF.

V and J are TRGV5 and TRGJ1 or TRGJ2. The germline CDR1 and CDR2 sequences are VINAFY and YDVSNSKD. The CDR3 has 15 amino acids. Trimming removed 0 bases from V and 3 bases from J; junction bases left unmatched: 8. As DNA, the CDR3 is TGTGCCACCTGGGACAGGCCCCGAGTTTATTATAAGAAACTCTTT. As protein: CATWDRPRVYYKKLF.

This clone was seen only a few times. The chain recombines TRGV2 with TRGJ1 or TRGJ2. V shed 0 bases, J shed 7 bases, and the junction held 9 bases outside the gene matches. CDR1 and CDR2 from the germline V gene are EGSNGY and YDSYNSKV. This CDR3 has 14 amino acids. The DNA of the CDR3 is TGTGCCACCTGGGACGGGCCAGGTAAATATAAGAAACTCTTT. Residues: CATWDGPGKYKKLF.

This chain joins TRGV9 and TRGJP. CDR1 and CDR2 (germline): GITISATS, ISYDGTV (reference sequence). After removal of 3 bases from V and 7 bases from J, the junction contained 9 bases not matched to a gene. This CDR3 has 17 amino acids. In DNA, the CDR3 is TGTGCCTTGTGGGAGAGGTTTCAGGAGTTGGGCAAAAAAATCAAGGTATTT. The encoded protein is CALWERFQELGKKIKVF.

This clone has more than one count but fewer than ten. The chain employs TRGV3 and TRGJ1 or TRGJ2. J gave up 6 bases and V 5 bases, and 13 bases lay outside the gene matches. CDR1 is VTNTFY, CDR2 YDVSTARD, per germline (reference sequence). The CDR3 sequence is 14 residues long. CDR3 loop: CATWGLGSGYKKLF. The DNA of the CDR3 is TGTGCCACCTGGGGCCTGGGATCGGGTTATAAGAAACTCTTT.

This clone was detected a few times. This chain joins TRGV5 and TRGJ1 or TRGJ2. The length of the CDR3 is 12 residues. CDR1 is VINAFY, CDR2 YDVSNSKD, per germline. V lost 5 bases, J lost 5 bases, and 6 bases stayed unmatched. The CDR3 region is CATWGRNYKKLF. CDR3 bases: TGTGCCACCTGGGGGCGAAATTATAAGAAACTCTTT.

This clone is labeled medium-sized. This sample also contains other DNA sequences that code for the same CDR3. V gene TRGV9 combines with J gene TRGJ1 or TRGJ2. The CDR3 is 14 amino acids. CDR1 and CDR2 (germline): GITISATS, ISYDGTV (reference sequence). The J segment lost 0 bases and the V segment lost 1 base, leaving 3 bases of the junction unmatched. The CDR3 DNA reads TGTGCCTTGTGGGAGGTTTCGAATTATTATAAGAAACTCTTT. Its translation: CALWEVSNYYKKLF.